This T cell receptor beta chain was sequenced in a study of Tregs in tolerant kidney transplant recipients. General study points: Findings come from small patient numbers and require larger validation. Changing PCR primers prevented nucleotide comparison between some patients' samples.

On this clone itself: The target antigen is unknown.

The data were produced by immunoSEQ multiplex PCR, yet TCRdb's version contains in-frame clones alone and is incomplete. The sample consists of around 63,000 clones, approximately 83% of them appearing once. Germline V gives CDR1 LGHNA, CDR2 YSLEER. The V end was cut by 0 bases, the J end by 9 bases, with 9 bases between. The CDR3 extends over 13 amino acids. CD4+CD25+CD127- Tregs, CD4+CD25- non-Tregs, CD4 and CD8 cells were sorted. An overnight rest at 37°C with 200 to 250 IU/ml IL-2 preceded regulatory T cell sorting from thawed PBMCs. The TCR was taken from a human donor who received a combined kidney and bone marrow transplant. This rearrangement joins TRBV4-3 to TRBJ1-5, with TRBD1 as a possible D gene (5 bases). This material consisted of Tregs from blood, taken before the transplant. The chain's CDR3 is CASSQDGRGPQHF. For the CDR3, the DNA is TGCGCCAGCAGCCAAGATGGGAGGGGGCCCCAGCATTTT.